A single sample gave rise to the 9 T cell receptor beta chains below, sequenced in a study of vaccination and CD4 T cells after COVID-19. Specified treatment: approximately 9-day PBMC culture with coronavirus spike peptide pools or control peptides (ViraFEST assay). Cultured CD4+ T-cell DNA underwent Oncomine TCR Beta short-read sequencing. TCRdb used MiXCR to reprocess the PCR reads, holding one entry per CDR3 protein. This table holds 15,000 to 20,000 distinct CDR3 sequences, about 50% found once. Their specific antigens are unknown. Sequenced input: CD4+ T cells from blood, cultured in vitro. Every receptor here comes from a human donor who had recovered from COVID-19.

V and J are TRBV4-1 and TRBJ1-5; a possible D gene is TRBD1 (5 bases). The CDR3 consists of 16 residues. Germline CDR1 is MGHRA and CDR2 is YSYEKL. Trimming shortened V by 0 bases and J by 10 bases, and 19 bases separated the two germline ends. CDR3 amino acids: CASSQEGYQGIGPQHF. The CDR3 region has the DNA TGCGCCAGCAGCCAAGAAGGTTACCAGGGAATAGGACCCCAGCATTTT.

As DNA, the CDR3 is TGTGCCTGGAGTGTGATAGCGGAGCGCGAGCAGTACTTC. The encoded protein is CAWSVIAEREQYF. J is TRBJ2-7 and V is TRBV30, with D possibly TRBD2 on 6 matching bases. This CDR3 contains 13 residues. V was shortened by 0 bases and J by 6 bases, with 12 bases between the two germline ends. Germline V gene data show CDR1 as GTSNPN and CDR2 as SVGIG (reference sequence).

This rearrangement joins TRBV6-1 to TRBJ2-5; tentatively, D is TRBD1 (5 bases). Trimming removed 7 bases from V and 4 bases from J, with 13 bases in between. The germline CDR1 and CDR2 sequences are MNHNS and SASEGT. The CDR3 totals 13 residues. CDR3 residues: CASTKQGVETQYF. Written as DNA, the CDR3 is TGTGCCAGCACTAAACAAGGGGTAGAGACCCAGTACTTC.

This clonotype has just a few counts. This chain uses TRBV6-2 or TRBV6-3 with TRBJ1-2; D not resolved. From germline, CDR1 is MNHEY and CDR2 SVGEGT. Trimming removed 7 bases from V and 7 bases from J, with 13 bases in between. This CDR3 has 12 residues. CDR3: CASTSPWAGYTF. CDR3 DNA: TGTGCCAGCACTTCCCCCTGGGCTGGCTACACCTTC.

The V gene is TRBV6-5, the J gene TRBJ1-4; unclear D gene. V was shortened by 3 bases and J by 8 bases, with 10 bases between the two germline ends. The CDR3 is 13 amino acids. Germline CDR1 reads MNHEY; CDR2 reads SVGAGI. CDR3 sequence reads: CASSYRREEKLFF. CDR3 bases: TGTGCCAGCAGTTATCGGAGGGAGGAAAAACTGTTTTTT.

The chain is built from TRBV20-1 and TRBJ2-3; possible D gene TRBD2, 5 bases. The CDR3 has 14 residues. The V gene's germline CDR1 is DFQATT and CDR2 SNEGSKA (reference sequence). Here the CDR3 reads CSEKGGYYTDTQYF. CDR3 nucleotide sequence: TGCAGCGAAAAGGGCGGGTACTACACAGATACGCAGTATTTT.

The V gene is TRBV15, the J gene TRBJ1-5, with no clear D. The CDR3 is 12 amino acids. Trimming cost V 0 bases and J 5 bases, with 2 bases left between them. The germline V gene has CDR1 LNHNV and CDR2 YYDKDF (reference sequence). CDR3 DNA: TGTGCCACCAGCAGAGATCATCAGCCCCAGCATTTT. This translates into CATSRDHQPQHF.

With respect to this clonotype: The junction departs from the called germline gene at one end, perhaps through a read error. The CDR3 loop is CASSSDRDQPQHF. CDR3 sequence (DNA): TGTGCTAGCAGCTCCGACAGAGATCAGCCCCAGCATTTT. The gene calls are TRBV7-7 and TRBJ1-5, with D possibly being TRBD1 (5 bases). The germline CDR1 and CDR2 sequences are SSHAT and FNYEAQ (reference sequence). The CDR3 has 13 residues.

The chain recombines TRBV5-1 with TRBJ1-6; 7 bases match TRBD1. Germline assignment: CDR1 SGHRS and CDR2 YFSETQ. The CDR3 runs to 15 residues. Germline trimming cut 4 bases from V and 5 bases from J; bases unmatched to any gene: 6. The CDR3 here is CASSPGTANNSPLHF. The DNA of the CDR3 is TGCGCCAGCAGCCCGGGGACAGCCAATAATTCACCCCTCCACTTT.